These T cell receptor beta chains were read from a single sample in a study of T cell changes during pregnancy in multiple sclerosis. The method was immunoSEQ multiplex PCR; TCRdb's version includes in-frame clones alone and lacks a portion of them. Among 95,000 to 100,000 clones listed, around 90% were seen once. The sequencing used peripheral blood, collected in the second trimester of pregnancy. These receptor sequences come from a female donor with multiple sclerosis, enrolled in a pregnancy study. The conserved cysteine and the conserved F or W are not part of the CDR3 here. The D gene is left open where the match is weak. Only some rows state a clone size, as once, few, many or a class for expanded clones.

TRBV19	-	TRBD1	ASSKGQAWEQY
TRBV30	-	-	AWSVNWQGSYEQY
TRBV5-1	-	TRBD2	ASSRLAVSTDTQY
TRBV5-5	-	-	ASSSRSGVETQY
TRBV14	-	-	ASSTARSNGYT
TRBV4-2	-	TRBD2	ASSQDGIAGAPGELF
TRBV15	once	-	ATSRDRGFGNTIY
TRBV7-7	-	TRBD2	ASSLTSGYEQY
TRBV9	-	-	ASSGGTLGYNEQF
TRBV28	-	TRBD1	ASSLVDRAGNTIY
TRBV13	once	TRBD2	ASSLDLAGVANEQF
TRBV28	few	-	AINEPSSGNTIY
TRBV27	-	TRBD2	ASSLYGGGSSPASYNEQF
TRBV29-1	-	TRBD1	SVKDREGSPLH
TRBV7-2	few	TRBD2	ASSSGLAGGLNTQY
TRBV27	-	TRBD1	ASSSGTGEEKLF
TRBV7-2	few	TRBD2	ASSFASGANTGELF
TRBV28	once	-	ASNLARDTSYEQY
TRBV6-6	once	TRBD1	ASGDRGTDTQY
TRBV5-6	-	-	ASSGGLHYEQY
TRBV18	-	TRBD2	ASSPTSGTSYNEQF
TRBV7-2	-	-	ASSLGFGNEQF
TRBV5-3	-	-	ARSSLNKNPPRNEQF
TRBV5-6	-	TRBD2	ASSVLSGLATYNEQF
TRBV19	-	-	ASSAISRRTASYNEQF
TRBV7-2	-	TRBD2	ASSVQRGTDTQY
TRBV4-1	-	TRBD1	ASSRAGQGVLTNTEAF
TRBV7-6	-	TRBD2	ASSPRRGAHNEQF
TRBV6-6	-	-	ASSPGPGDQPQH
TRBV28	-	-	ASSYGDRFHTDTQY
TRBV9	-	-	ASSVGADGNTIY
TRBV7-8	-	TRBD1	ASSLGGTGLSDTQY
TRBV6-5	-	-	ASRYRDWSEQF
TRBV9	-	TRBD1	ASSVEDRATPNYGYT
TRBV27	-	-	ASSLGPPEGYEQF
TRBV13	-	-	ASSEGTGGDRPQH
TRBV2	once	-	ASSAPLGGVIVGYT
TRBV19	-	TRBD1	ASSRDRALQHNEQF
TRBV5-1	-	-	ASSLVQPSTDTQY
TRBV7-2	-	-	ASSLVSGWYT
TRBV6-5	-	-	ASQQGNRLNEKLF
TRBV5-1	-	TRBD2	ASSLTSGSVYEQF
TRBV5-1	-	TRBD2	ASSFLTSGSTDTQY
TRBV9	-	TRBD1	ASSAGQLYNEQF
TRBV14	-	-	ASSKDSSGANVLT
TRBV5-1	-	TRBD2	ASSLAEGLAGRNEQF
TRBV4-3	-	TRBD1	ASSQGAGGETQY
TRBV6-1	-	-	ASSWSGYGNQPQH
TRBV4-3	-	-	ASSQAGGGSYEQY
TRBV27	-	TRBD2	ASSLRTSGSFADTQY
TRBV7-2	-	TRBD2	ASSSIAGVADTQY
TRBV6-6	-	TRBD2	ASSSTGTSNNEQF
TRBV5-6	-	TRBD2	ASSRSGTLTGELF
TRBV5-4	once	-	ASSLDQGISHEQY
TRBV10-3	-	-	AIRKDSGEIEAF
TRBV7-6	-	-	ASSLGVDTGELF
TRBV27	-	-	ASSPQGGRYYEQY
TRBV19	-	TRBD2	ASSIGLAGLSGEQF
TRBV27	-	-	ASSSRDTYGYT
TRBV5-6	-	-	ASSQSPQGMQQPQH